This T cell receptor beta chain was captured by sequencing in a study of T cell changes during pregnancy in multiple sclerosis. Trimming cost V 7 bases and J 0 bases, with 13 bases left between them. Germline V gene sequence: CDR1 LNHDA, CDR2 SQIVND (reference sequence). The CDR3 totals 14 residues. The assay was immunoSEQ multiplex PCR, and TCRdb's table has in-frame clones only and misses some. Of about 75,000 clones detected, about 93% appear once; the ten largest clones hold around 0.45%. Sequences were derived from CD4+ T cells from peripheral blood mononuclear cells, sampled before pregnancy. The receptor was isolated from a female donor with multiple sclerosis, enrolled in a pregnancy study. V usage is TRBV19 and J usage is TRBJ2-7; D is undetermined. CDR3 loop: CASKMSQSSYEQYF. In DNA form, the CDR3 reads TGTGCCAGTAAAATGTCACAGAGCTCCTACGAGCAGTACTTC. The variable domain in full, completed from reference TRBV19 and TRBJ2-7, reads DGGITQSPKYLFRKEGQNVTLSCEQNLNHDAMYWYRQDPGQGLRLIYYSQIVNDFQKGDIAEGYSVSREKKESFPLTVTSAQKNPTAFYLCASKMSQSSYEQYFGPGTRLTVT.